The 26 T cell receptor beta chains listed next were all sequenced from one sample in a study of glioma-infiltrating T cells. Amplification of TCR alpha and beta CDR3 regions from RNA used iRepertoire nested multiplex PCR. TCRdb reanalysed the multiplex PCR reads using MiXCR and keeps one entry per CDR3 protein. The sample holds approximately 190,000 distinct CDR3 sequences, 30% to 40% seen once. The sequencing sample was made of glioma tissue, nonneoplastic brain tissue, or PBMCs (not recorded which). The receptors were sampled from a human donor with low-grade glioma or glioblastoma, undergoing nonglioma brain surgery, or in good health (not recorded which).

This clonotype was recorded at least ten times. This chain connects TRBV27 to TRBJ1-1; the D gene is possibly TRBD1 (6 bases). The CDR3 is 16 residues long. Germline V lookup: CDR1 MNHEY, CDR2 SMNVEV (reference sequence). The V and J ends lost 0 bases and 4 bases respectively, with 15 bases between them. The CDR3 here is CASSLSGSQGPTEAFF. For the CDR3, the DNA is TGTGCCAGCAGTTTATCGGGCTCACAGGGACCCACTGAAGCTTTCTTT.

Comments on this clonotype: A much larger clone differs by one base, so this may be a read error. V usage is TRBV4-2 and J usage is TRBJ2-7; D is undetermined. The CDR3 is 13 residues long. The germline gives CDR1 LGHNA, CDR2 YNFKEQ. The CDR3: CASRQDIPREQYF. Written as DNA, the CDR3 is TGTGCCAGCAGACAAGACATCCCCCGAGAGCAGTACTTC.

This chain joins TRBV30 and TRBJ1-2, with D unresolved. The germline V gene has CDR1 GTSNPN and CDR2 SVGIG (reference sequence). The CDR3 runs to 14 residues. The ends were cut back, 3 bases at V and 2 bases at J, with 13 bases in the middle. The CDR3 region has the DNA TGTGCCTGGAGCCGAGGGCAGTCAAACTATGGCTACACCTTC. Its translation: CAWSRGQSNYGYTF.

As regards this clonotype: A junction end diverges from the germline sequence, so it may reflect a read error. V is TRBV29-1 and J is TRBJ1-2, with D maybe TRBD1 (5 bases). The CDR3 is made up of 13 amino acids. In germline, CDR1 is SQVTM, CDR2 ANQGSEA. CDR3: CSAALTGTYGYAF. CDR3 bases: TGCAGCGCTGCCCTAACAGGAACCTATGGCTACGCCTTC. Together with reference TRBV29-1 and TRBJ1-2, the CDR3 gives the full variable domain: SAVISQKPSRDICQRGTSLTIQCQVDSQVTMMFWYRQQPGQSLTLIATANQGSEATYESGFVIDKFPISRPNLTFSTLTVSNMSPEDSSIYLCSAALTGTYGYAFGSGTRLTVV.

As to this clonotype: A much larger clonotype is one base distant, so this may be a read error. The chain carries TRBV5-4 and TRBJ1-6, with 10 nucleotides matching TRBD1. This CDR3 spans 15 amino acids. Germline CDR1 reads SGHNT; CDR2 reads YYREEE (reference sequence). CDR3: CASSRGQGHNSLLHF. CDR3 DNA: TGTGCCAGCAGCCGGGGACAGGGGCATAATTCACTCCTCCACTTT. The complete variable domain, with remaining parts taken from reference TRBV5-4 and TRBJ1-6, reads ETGVTQSPTHLIKTRGQQVTLRCSSQSGHNTVSWYQQALGQGPQFIFQYYREEENGRGNFPPRFSGLQFPNYSSELNVNALELDDSALYLCASSRGQGHNSLLHFGNGTRLTVT.

This clonotype occurred many times. The chain joins TRBV6-1 to TRBJ2-7; D may be TRBD1 (5 bases). This CDR3 is 14 amino acids long. Germline V lookup: CDR1 MNHNS, CDR2 SASEGT. V was trimmed by 5 bases and J by 4 bases, leaving 15 bases between them. The CDR3 loop is CASSTSGYRYEQYF. CDR3 nucleotides: TGTGCCAGCAGTACGTCAGGGTATCGTTACGAGCAGTACTTC.

This clonotype has a count of ten or more. The chain recombines TRBV2 with TRBJ2-5, with 9 bases matching TRBD2. V lost 8 bases to trimming and J lost 4 bases; unmatched junction nucleotides: 5. Per the germline V gene, CDR1 is SNHLY and CDR2 is FYNNEI. There are 13 residues in the CDR3. The CDR3 region is CASLAGAAETQYF. The CDR3 DNA follows: TGTGCCAGCTTAGCGGGAGCTGCAGAGACCCAGTACTTC.

As concerns this clonotype: In this CDR3 the conserved last residue, phenylalanine or tryptophan, is missing, so a read error is likely. This chain connects TRBV6-5 to TRBJ1-5; 10 bases fit TRBD1. This CDR3 contains 15 residues. Germline CDR1 MNHEY, CDR2 SVGAGI. CDR3 region: CASSPGTGANQPQHL. DNA for the CDR3: TGCGCCAGCAGTCCTGGGACAGGGGCGAATCAGCCCCAGCATCTT.

In its sample, this clonotype was seen many times. This chain joins TRBV27 and TRBJ1-2, with 7 bases fitting TRBD1. Germline CDR1 is MNHEY and CDR2 is SMNVEV (reference sequence). There are 15 residues in the CDR3. The trim removed 5 bases at V and 4 bases at J, leaving 10 bases unmatched. The CDR3 DNA is TGTGCCAGCAGTGCCCGGGGAGGGGGCGCCTATGGCTACACCTTC. It codes for CASSARGGGAYGYTF.

This clonotype was seen at least ten times. The genes are TRBV12-3 or TRBV12-4 and TRBJ1-4; no definite D call. The CDR3 covers 12 residues. With 6 bases removed from V and 4 bases from J, the gap between germline ends came to 6 bases. CDR3 in DNA: TGTGCCAGCAGACTAAGTAATGAAAAACTGTTTTTT. This sequence encodes CASRLSNEKLFF.

As to this clonotype: The germline gene is not matched at one end of the junction; a read error may be the cause. The rearrangement links TRBV6-1 to TRBJ1-4, with 7 bases identical to TRBD1. The CDR3 covers 17 residues. CDR1 is MNHNS, CDR2 SASEGT, per germline. The CDR3 nucleotides read TGTGACAGCAGTTACACGCTTCGACAGGGAACGAGAGAAAAACTGTTTTTT. Protein product: CDSSYTLRQGTREKLFF.

This clonotype was counted ten times or more. J is TRBJ2-7 and V is TRBV4-3; maybe TRBD1 (6 bases). Germline lookup yields CDR1 LGHNA and CDR2 YSLEER. The CDR3 contains 16 residues. V was trimmed by 0 bases and J by 3 bases, leaving 15 bases between them. CDR3 nucleotides: TGCGCCAGCAGCCAAGATAGGACGGGACACAACTACGAGCAGTACTTC. Residues: CASSQDRTGHNYEQYF.

The table lists this clonotype with many counts. This chain connects TRBV19 to TRBJ1-1, with D maybe TRBD1 (6 bases). Germline lookup yields CDR1 LNHDA and CDR2 SQIVND (reference sequence). Deletions cut 3 bases from V and 5 bases from J, with 10 bases between. The CDR3 is 13 residues long. CDR3 sequence reads: CASSIQGWTEAFF. The DNA of the CDR3 is TGTGCCAGTAGTATTCAGGGGTGGACTGAAGCTTTCTTT.

CDR3 amino acids: CASSYSERGYEQYF. The DNA of the CDR3 is TGTGCCAGCAGTTACTCGGAGCGGGGCTACGAGCAGTACTTC. The chain joins TRBV6-6 to TRBJ2-7; 7 bases match TRBD2. Germline V CDR1 and CDR2: MNHNY, SVGAGI (reference sequence). V lost 0 bases to trimming and J lost 3 bases; unmatched junction nucleotides: 2. The CDR3 spans 14 residues.

This clonotype has a count of ten or more. The chain has TRBV7-8 and TRBJ2-3, with 7 bases matching TRBD2. Germline CDR1 SGHVS, CDR2 FQNEAQ. Germline trimming cut 0 bases from V and 3 bases from J; bases unmatched to any gene: 6. The CDR3 has 16 amino acids. As DNA, the CDR3 is TGTGCCAGCAGCTTAGCGGCGGGAGCTTTTACAGATACGCAGTATTTT. Protein product: CASSLAAGAFTDTQYF. Full variable domain (outside the CDR3, taken from reference TRBV7-8 and TRBJ2-3): GAGVSQSPRYKVAKRGQDVALRCDPISGHVSLFWYQQALGQGPEFLTYFQNEAQLDKSGLPSDRFFAERPEGSVSTLKIQRTQQEDSAVYLCASSLAAGAFTDTQYFGPGTRLTVL.

Ten or more counts support this clonotype. This sequence joins TRBV4-1 and TRBJ2-7; D is perhaps TRBD2 (6 bases). Trimming cost V 4 bases and J 3 bases, with 16 bases left between them. The CDR3 is 15 amino acids. Germline loops: CDR1 MGHRA, CDR2 YSYEKL. The CDR3 DNA sequence: TGCGCCAGCAGCCCAGTAGAGGCGGGGTACTACGAGCAGTACTTC. It translates to CASSPVEAGYYEQYF.

As for this clonotype: Its ends do not fully match the called genes, so a read error is possible. This chain joins TRBV6-2 or TRBV6-3 and TRBJ2-3, with TRBD2 identical over 11 bases. Germline V gene sequence: CDR1 MNHEY, CDR2 SVGEGT. The CDR3 covers 20 residues. The CDR3 loop is CASSPGLAVVRRKSTDTQFF. The CDR3 bases are TGTGCCAGCAGCCCGGGACTAGCGGTCGTGCGGCGGAAGAGCACAGATACGCAGTTCTTT.

This clonotype was seen many times. V and J are TRBV29-1 and TRBJ1-5; a possible D gene is TRBD1 (6 bases). Trimming left V 5 bases short and J 2 bases short, with 10 bases between. CDR3 length equals 13 residues. Per germline, CDR1 SQVTM and CDR2 ANQGSEA. CDR3 in amino acids: CSVIQGGNQPQHF. DNA of the CDR3: TGCAGCGTTATACAGGGTGGCAATCAGCCCCAGCATTTT.

The chain couples TRBV19 to TRBJ2-5; no reliable D call. The germline gives CDR1 LNHDA, CDR2 SQIVND (reference sequence). The CDR3 runs to 14 residues. The V end lost 2 bases, the J end lost 0 bases, and 7 bases lay between the germline ends. The CDR3: CASSISANQETQYF. CDR3 in DNA: TGTGCCAGTAGTATAAGCGCCAACCAAGAGACCCAGTACTTC.

V usage is TRBV5-1 and J usage is TRBJ1-2; D uncertain. Germline V gene data show CDR1 as SGHRS and CDR2 as YFSETQ. V lost 0 bases and J 2 bases, leaving 5 bases between the germline ends. This CDR3 has 13 residues. The CDR3 reads CASSLGTNYGYTF. CDR3 in DNA: TGCGCCAGCAGCTTGGGGACCAACTATGGCTACACCTTC.

This clonotype was seen a few times. It may be a read error: a sequence one base away is much more abundant. The chain combines TRBV3-1 with TRBJ2-3; D gene unclear. Germline V gene data show CDR1 as LGHDT and CDR2 as YNNKEL (reference sequence). The CDR3 sequence is 13 residues long. In DNA form, the CDR3 reads TGTGCCAGCGGCCAGAAAGGCACAGATACGCAGTATTTT. Translated, it gives CASGQKGTDTQYF.

The rearrangement links TRBV6-2 or TRBV6-3 to TRBJ2-4, with TRBD1 matching 9 bases. The CDR3 has 12 residues. The V segment lost 2 bases and the J segment 15 bases; nucleotides outside the gene matches: 5. The germline V gene encodes CDR1 MNHEY and CDR2 SVGEGT. This CDR3 reads CASSYGTGSVYF. CDR3 nucleotide sequence: TGTGCCAGCAGTTACGGGACAGGGTCGGTGTACTTC.

This clonotype was counted ten times or more. This chain connects TRBV6-1 to TRBJ2-1; 7 bases fit TRBD2. The CDR3 extends over 18 amino acids. Germline CDR1 is MNHNS and CDR2 is SASEGT. Trimming cost V 6 bases and J 8 bases; bases outside gene matches: 22. The CDR3 here is CASRPSGGPGPGFDEQFF. CDR3 DNA sequence: TGTGCCAGCAGGCCATCGGGGGGACCGGGCCCCGGTTTTGATGAGCAGTTCTTC.

This clonotype appeared many times. V usage is TRBV28 and J usage is TRBJ2-1; 11 positions agree with TRBD2. Germline CDR1 reads MDHEN; CDR2 reads SYDVKM. The V segment lost 8 bases and the J segment 4 bases; nucleotides outside the gene matches: 10. The CDR3 totals 16 residues. The CDR3: CASFYTGTSGYNEQFF. CDR3 nucleotides: TGTGCCAGCTTTTACACCGGGACTAGCGGTTACAATGAGCAGTTCTTC.

This clonotype was detected many times. This sequence joins TRBV7-2 and TRBJ2-7; 9 positions agree with TRBD2. Germline CDR1 is SGHTA and CDR2 is FQGNSA. This CDR3 has 16 amino acids. J was trimmed by 3 bases and V by 1 base; bases with no gene match: 7. The CDR3 spells CASSLDGLAGSYEQYF. The CDR3 DNA reads as TGTGCCAGCAGCTTAGATGGGCTAGCGGGAAGCTACGAGCAGTACTTC.

On this clonotype itself: Since a much larger clone is just one base distant, this may be a read error. The chain employs TRBV12-3 or TRBV12-4 and TRBJ2-3, with D perhaps matching TRBD2 (5 bases). This CDR3 region has 14 residues. CDR3: CASSLRVATDTKYF. In DNA, the CDR3 is TGTGCCAGCAGTTTGCGGGTCGCCACAGATACGAAGTATTTT.